A single sample gave rise to the 31 T cell receptor beta chains below, sequenced in a study of beta chain features in type 1 diabetes listed by TCRdb under 2018. Summary of the overall study and its limitations: Type 1 diabetes patients showed a moderate but significant shortening of TCRB CDR3 length in all four CD4+ subsets.

These receptors lack a known antigen. Library preparation used the immunoSEQ multiplex PCR assay. The entire isolated RNA was reverse transcribed using the High Capacity cDNA Reverse Transcription Kit, and thus expressed TCRB transcripts were sequenced. TCRdb provides this immuneACCESS table in a form limited to in-frame rearrangements. Some clones are lacking; in checked studies, under half of them reflect an unresolved V gene, and why the rest are absent is not known. This sample has about 160,000 clones in its table, and less than 9.5% of those were observed once. More than 0.75% of the sample rests with the top ten. Sequenced input: central memory CD4+ T cells from blood. Every receptor here comes from a middle-aged woman with type 1 diabetes.

This clone appeared a few times. The chain joins TRBV23-1 to TRBJ1-2; weak D call: TRBD1 (6 bases). TRBV23-1 qualifies as an ORF whose function is uncertain. Between the trimmed V and J ends, which lost 0 bases and 4 bases, there was a span of 18 bases. The CDR3 extends over 17 amino acids. CDR3 loop: CASSQSCPRGGLYGYTF. Here the CDR3 DNA reads TGCGCCAGCAGTCAATCGTGCCCCCGGGGGGGGCTCTATGGCTACACCTTC.

This clone was detected a few times. The genes are TRBV7-2 and TRBJ2-2; possibly TRBD1 for D (6 bases). Germline CDR1 SGHTA, CDR2 FQGNSA. This CDR3 is 16 amino acids long. V shed 4 bases and J shed 4 bases, with 16 bases lying between them. The CDR3, as DNA: TGTGCCAGCAGCTCCACAACAGGGAGTCGCACCGGGGAGCTGTTTTTT. It codes for CASSSTTGSRTGELFF.

This clone was detected only a few times. The genes are TRBV18 and TRBJ2-2, with D uncertain. Trimming cost V 6 bases and J 3 bases, with 20 bases left between them. Germline assignment: CDR1 KGHSH and CDR2 LQKENI. The length of the CDR3 is 17 residues. The CDR3 sequence: CASSPYLPDSHTGELFF. CDR3 DNA: TGTGCCAGCTCGCCATACCTCCCTGACTCTCACACCGGGGAGCTGTTTTTT.

This clone has only a few counts. The chain carries TRBV18 and TRBJ2-1; 9 bases agree with TRBD1. Trimming cost V 3 bases and J 7 bases; bases outside gene matches: 7. Looked up from germline, CDR1 is KGHSH and CDR2 is LQKENI. This CDR3 spans 15 amino acids. The CDR3 nucleotides read TGTGCCAGCTCACCCCGGCGGACAGGGGAAAATGAGCAGTTCTTC. This encodes CASSPRRTGENEQFF.

The chain uses TRBV7-8 and TRBJ1-2; the D is unclear. The CDR3 is 12 residues long. Germline CDR1 reads SGHVS; CDR2 reads FQNEAQ. Trimming pared 5 bases from V and 6 bases from J, leaving 10 bases between. CDR3 DNA: TGTGCCAGCAGCCCGGGAAGGGATGGCTACACCTTC. This gives the protein CASSPGRDGYTF.

The rearrangement joins TRBV19 to TRBJ1-5, with TRBD1 matching over 8 bases. The CDR3 runs to 16 residues. Germline values: CDR1 LNHDA, CDR2 SQIVND (reference sequence). V was pared by 8 bases and J by 0 bases, with 9 bases of the junction left unmatched. CDR3 protein: CASDRGRGYSNQPQHF. CDR3 nucleotide sequence: TGTGCCAGTGACAGGGGAAGGGGCTATAGCAATCAGCCCCAGCATTTT.

This clone has a handful of counts. V usage is TRBV6-5 and J usage is TRBJ1-1; D is unresolved. The germline V and J ends were trimmed by 8 bases and 1 base, with 11 bases remaining between them. CDR1 is MNHEY and CDR2 is SVGAGI in the germline V gene. The length of the CDR3 is 13 residues. CDR3 nucleotides: TGTGCCAGCGAGGATAGCTCGAACACTGAAGCTTTCTTT. It translates to CASEDSSNTEAFF.

Note on this clone: A junction boundary mismatches the germline segment, possibly from a read error. The V call is TRBV11-2, the J call TRBJ2-1, with 11 bases fitting TRBD1. The CDR3 length is 14 residues. The germline gives CDR1 SGHAT, CDR2 FQNNGV. In DNA form, the CDR3 reads TGTGCCAGCAGCCCGAGGACAGGGGGCCAATTTCGAATCTTC. The encoded protein is CASSPRTGGQFRIF.

There are many counts of this clone. The identical CDR3 is also encoded by other nucleotide sequences in the sample. The V gene is TRBV5-5, the J gene TRBJ1-5; 7 positions agree with TRBD1. CDR3 size: 14 residues. Losses at the gene ends were 0 bases for V and 7 bases for J; bases not matched to a gene: 4. Germline CDR1 SGHKS, CDR2 YYEKEE (reference sequence). The chain's CDR3 is CASSLEGGGQPQHF. The CDR3 DNA reads TGTGCCAGCAGCTTGGAAGGGGGCGGCCAGCCCCAGCATTTT.

In this sample, this clone turned up a few times. The CDR3 sequence is CATSRDQQGRETQYF. The CDR3 nucleotides read TGTGCCACCAGCAGAGATCAACAGGGGCGTGAGACCCAGTACTTC. The rearrangement links TRBV15 to TRBJ2-5, with 7 bases lining up with TRBD1. V lost 0 bases, J lost 5 bases, and 6 bases stayed unmatched. Germline V gives CDR1 LNHNV, CDR2 YYDKDF (reference sequence). The CDR3 has 15 amino acids.

This chain connects TRBV19 to TRBJ2-7; D is possibly TRBD2 (5 bases). The CDR3 covers 14 residues. In germline, CDR1 is LNHDA, CDR2 SQIVND (reference sequence). V lost 0 bases and J lost 2, with 8 bases in between. The CDR3 region is CASSIDGGAYEQYF. The CDR3, as DNA: TGTGCCAGTAGTATAGATGGAGGAGCCTACGAGCAGTACTTC.

This CDR3 is CASSTYRGTGELFF. CDR3 DNA sequence: TGTGCCAGCAGCACCTACAGGGGCACCGGGGAGCTGTTTTTT. The genes are TRBV7-8 and TRBJ2-2; 7 nucleotides line up with TRBD1. Germline trimming cut 5 bases from V and 4 bases from J; bases unmatched to any gene: 4. The germline gives CDR1 SGHVS, CDR2 FQNEAQ. CDR3 length equals 14 residues.

The V gene is TRBV18, the J gene TRBJ2-1; 12 bases are shared with TRBD2. The CDR3 length is 15 residues. With 4 bases clipped from V and 7 bases from J, the junction kept 5 bases outside the gene matches. Germline V CDR1 and CDR2: KGHSH, LQKENI. The CDR3 bases are TGTGCCAGCTCACGGGAGACTAGCGGGAGAAATGAGCAGTTCTTC. Protein: CASSRETSGRNEQFF.

This clone was counted only a few times. This sequence joins TRBV19 and TRBJ1-5; unclear D gene. The germline V gene has CDR1 LNHDA and CDR2 SQIVND (reference sequence). The CDR3 sequence is 13 residues long. Trimming cost V 2 bases and J 4 bases, with 6 bases left between them. CDR3: CASSINENQPQHF. CDR3 DNA: TGTGCCAGTAGTATAAATGAGAATCAGCCCCAGCATTTT. Using reference TRBV19 and TRBJ1-5 for the parts outside the CDR3, the full variable domain is DGGITQSPKYLFRKEGQNVTLSCEQNLNHDAMYWYRQDPGQGLRLIYYSQIVNDFQKGDIAEGYSVSREKKESFPLTVTSAQKNPTAFYLCASSINENQPQHFGDGTRLSIL.

The chain uses TRBV7-7 and TRBJ2-7, with 10 nucleotides matching TRBD2. The length of the CDR3 is 14 residues. CDR1 is SSHAT and CDR2 is FNYEAQ in the germline V gene (reference sequence). V shed 6 bases and J 7 bases; nucleotides not matched to a gene: 9. Written as DNA, the CDR3 is TGTGCCAGCAGGAGGCTAGCGGGAGTTGGGGAGCAGTACTTC. Translating gives CASRRLAGVGEQYF.

The chain links TRBV25-1 to TRBJ2-2; TRBD1 matches 10 bases. The CDR3 consists of 15 residues. From germline, CDR1 is MGHDK and CDR2 SYGVNS. After removal of 4 bases from V and 4 bases from J, the junction contained 3 bases not matched to a gene. CDR3 DNA sequence: TGTGCCAGCAGTGTTCGGACAGGGGGCACCGGGGAGCTGTTTTTT. Its translation is CASSVRTGGTGELFF.

This clone was found many times. V and J are TRBV4-3 and TRBJ2-3; possibly TRBD1 for D (8 bases). Trimming cost V 2 bases and J 2 bases, with 14 bases left between them. The CDR3 contains 16 residues. Germline-derived CDR1 and CDR2 are LGHNA and YSLEER. The CDR3 spells CASSQHRGGSTDTQYF. The CDR3 nucleotides read TGCGCCAGCAGCCAACACAGGGGGGGGTCCACAGATACGCAGTATTTT.

The chain has TRBV9 and TRBJ2-1, with TRBD2 identical over 14 bases. J lost 7 bases, V lost 2 bases, and 5 bases had no gene match. The CDR3 runs to 16 residues. Germline V CDR1 and CDR2: SGDLS, YYNGEE. CDR3 sequence: CASSVGLAGAKNEQFF. CDR3 nucleotides: TGTGCCAGCAGCGTGGGACTAGCGGGAGCCAAGAATGAGCAGTTCTTC.

V and J are TRBV28 and TRBJ1-3; 7 positions agree with TRBD1. The CDR3 sequence is 15 residues long. Germline trimming cut 4 bases from V and 0 bases from J; bases unmatched to any gene: 3. The germline gives CDR1 MDHEN, CDR2 SYDVKM. CDR3 coding DNA: TGTGCCAGCAGTTCGGACAGGAGCTCTGGAAACACCATATATTTT. Protein product: CASSSDRSSGNTIYF.

As regards this clone: This CDR3 is also generated by other DNA sequences in the sample. The chain employs TRBV5-4 and TRBJ1-1, with TRBD1 matching over 7 bases. The CDR3 extends over 14 amino acids. Trimming took 3 bases from V and 0 from J; bases not matched to a gene: 2. Germline V gives CDR1 SGHNT, CDR2 YYREEE (reference sequence). The CDR3 here is CASSSGQVNTEAFF. Here the CDR3 DNA reads TGTGCCAGCAGCTCTGGACAGGTGAACACTGAAGCTTTCTTT.

This clone occurred a few times. The chain joins TRBV18 to TRBJ1-4; 7 bases agree with TRBD1. The germline V gene encodes CDR1 KGHSH and CDR2 LQKENI. V was clipped by 1 base and J by 4 bases; unmatched bases: 9. The CDR3 sequence is 17 residues long. Here the CDR3 reads CASSPQMGTANNEKLFF. The CDR3 region has the DNA TGTGCCAGCTCACCACAAATGGGGACAGCTAATAATGAAAAACTGTTTTTT.

The rearrangement uses TRBV28 and TRBJ1-3; 7 bases align to TRBD1. CDR1 is MDHEN, CDR2 SYDVKM, per germline. The CDR3 is 14 amino acids. Unmatched junction bases numbered 5, after V lost 7 bases and J lost 2 bases. CDR3 residues: CASKEGAAGNTIYF. CDR3 coding DNA: TGTGCCAGCAAAGAGGGGGCGGCTGGAAACACCATATATTTT.

This clone was counted a few times. The chain is built from TRBV18 and TRBJ1-1; 9 nucleotides line up with TRBD1. This CDR3 spans 15 amino acids. The germline gives CDR1 KGHSH, CDR2 LQKENI. With V trimmed by 6 bases and J by 0 bases, 5 bases remained unmatched. CDR3 coding DNA: TGTGCCAGCTCTTCCTGGACAGGGGTGAACACTGAAGCTTTCTTT. Translation gives CASSSWTGVNTEAFF.

This clone was seen only a few times. J is TRBJ2-3 and V is TRBV27; TRBD2 might be the D (7 bases). The length of the CDR3 is 17 residues. Germline-derived CDR1 and CDR2 are MNHEY and SMNVEV (reference sequence). Trimming shortened V by 3 bases and J by 6 bases, and 22 bases separated the two germline ends. The CDR3 coding sequence is TGTGCCAGCAGTTTGCGGGGGCGTAGATCCCCTTTGGATACGCAGTATTTT. It codes for CASSLRGRRSPLDTQYF.

V is TRBV28 and J is TRBJ2-7; TRBD1 might be the D (5 bases). The length of the CDR3 is 12 residues. Germline V gene data show CDR1 as MDHEN and CDR2 as SYDVKM. Trimming cost V 5 bases and J 4 bases, with 9 bases left between them. The CDR3 loop reads CASSVQVYEQYF. The CDR3 coding sequence is TGTGCCAGCAGTGTACAGGTTTACGAGCAGTACTTC.

The V call is TRBV7-9, the J call TRBJ2-7, with TRBD1 as a possible D gene (6 bases). The V and J ends lost 3 bases and 4 bases respectively, with 7 bases between them. The CDR3 sequence is 12 residues long. CDR1 and CDR2 (germline): SEHNR, FQNEAQ (reference sequence). CDR3 protein: CASSFTGYEQYF. In DNA, the CDR3 is TGTGCCAGCAGCTTCACAGGGTACGAGCAGTACTTC.

This clone has a handful of counts. DNA for the CDR3: TGTGCCAGCAGATCGGGACAGGGTGAGACTGAAGCTTTCTTT. This codes for CASRSGQGETEAFF. The rearrangement joins TRBV2 to TRBJ1-1, with 9 bases matching TRBD1. Trimming cost V 6 bases and J 5 bases; bases outside gene matches: 7. This CDR3 is built from 14 residues. The germline V gene has CDR1 SNHLY and CDR2 FYNNEI.

The chain joins TRBV7-2 to TRBJ1-1; D gene ambiguous. This CDR3 region has 12 residues. V lost 4 bases and J 6 bases, leaving 9 bases between the germline ends. CDR1 and CDR2 (germline): SGHTA, FQGNSA. Here the CDR3 reads CASSSGSPEAFF. The DNA of the CDR3 is TGTGCCAGCAGCTCCGGGTCTCCTGAAGCTTTCTTT.

This clone has a handful of counts. This sequence joins TRBV4-3 and TRBJ2-1; 14 nucleotides match TRBD2. Looked up from germline, CDR1 is LGHNA and CDR2 is YSLEER. The CDR3 has 15 residues. V lost 4 bases to trimming and J lost 10 bases; unmatched junction nucleotides: 6. The CDR3 sequence: CASSPGTSGGWEQFF. The CDR3 DNA reads TGCGCCAGCAGCCCGGGGACTAGCGGGGGATGGGAGCAGTTCTTC.

V and J are TRBV18 and TRBJ2-5; 7 positions agree with TRBD2. This CDR3 contains 14 residues. CDR1 and CDR2 (germline): KGHSH, LQKENI. Trimming at V came to 6 bases and at J to 5 bases, leaving 9 bases not matched to a gene. DNA of the CDR3: TGTGCCAGCTCCCTGACTAGCCCCAGGGAGACCCAGTACTTC. Amino acid sequence: CASSLTSPRETQYF.

This chain connects TRBV19 to TRBJ2-5; 10 bases align to TRBD1. This CDR3 contains 15 residues. The J segment lost 3 bases and the V segment lost 11 bases, leaving 12 bases of the junction unmatched. CDR1 is LNHDA, CDR2 SQIVND, per germline (reference sequence). Here the CDR3 reads CAVKGTGAAEETQYF. CDR3 in DNA: TGTGCCGTCAAAGGGACAGGGGCGGCGGAAGAGACCCAGTACTTC.